Presented here are 5 T cell receptor beta chains from one specimen sequenced in a study of response to subunit inactivated influenza vaccine. TCRdb independently ran MiXCR on the RT-PCR reads; one entry per CDR3 protein. The data hold around 520,000 distinct CDR3 sequences, with around 25% observed a single time. The sequences come from CD4+ T cells sorted from PBMCs, collected 4 to 6 days after vaccination. These receptors all stem from a middle-aged man who received an inactivated influenza vaccine.

This chain uses TRBV30 with TRBJ2-7; D remains ambiguous. There are 12 residues in the CDR3. Germline values: CDR1 GTSNPN, CDR2 SVGIG (reference sequence). V lost 0 bases, J lost 5 bases, and 8 bases lay in between. CDR3 coding DNA: TGTGCCTGGAGTGTGATCAGGAACGAGCAGTACTTC. Protein: CAWSVIRNEQYF. Full variable domain (rest looked up from reference TRBV30 and TRBJ2-7): SQTIHQWPATLVQPVGSPLSLECTVEGTSNPNLYWYRQAAGRGLQLLFYSVGIGQISSEVPQNLSASRPQDRQFILSSKKLLLSDSGFYLCAWSVIRNEQYFGPGTRLTVT.

This clonotype was counted a few times. The chain employs TRBV7-2 and TRBJ2-2; D might be TRBD2 (5 bases). Trimming stripped 0 bases from V and 3 bases from J, with 8 bases between. The CDR3 extends over 15 amino acids. Germline V gene sequence: CDR1 SGHTA, CDR2 FQGNSA. CDR3 sequence: CASSLAAGDTGELFF. The CDR3 nucleotides read TGTGCCAGCAGCTTAGCCGCGGGCGACACCGGGGAGCTGTTTTTT.

This clonotype was counted a few times. The chain recombines TRBV20-1 with TRBJ2-3; 12 bases match TRBD2. The length of the CDR3 is 17 residues. In germline, CDR1 is DFQATT, CDR2 SNEGSKA (reference sequence). V trimming: 6 bases; J trimming: 5 bases; junction bases outside the gene matches: 15. The CDR3 loop is CSATGTSGSGARDTQYF. The DNA for the CDR3 is TGCAGTGCAACCGGGACTAGCGGGTCGGGGGCACGAGATACGCAGTATTTT.

J is TRBJ2-1 and V is TRBV20-1; 9 bases align to TRBD2. Per the germline V gene, CDR1 is DFQATT and CDR2 is SNEGSKA (reference sequence). The CDR3 contains 15 residues. Trimming removed 3 bases from V and 7 bases from J; junction bases left unmatched: 10. CDR3 region: CSARHPRLAVNEQFF. The CDR3 nucleotides are TGCAGTGCTAGGCACCCCCGACTAGCGGTAAATGAGCAGTTCTTC.

This clonotype turned up a few times. J is TRBJ1-2 and V is TRBV7-2, with D tentatively TRBD1 (5 bases). CDR3 length: 16 amino acids. Trimming stripped 3 bases from V and 4 bases from J, with 18 bases between. Germline CDR1 SGHTA, CDR2 FQGNSA. CDR3 DNA sequence: TGTGCCAGCAGCTTCTTGGTCAGGGCAGGTCGCTATGGCTACACCTTC. It codes for CASSFLVRAGRYGYTF.